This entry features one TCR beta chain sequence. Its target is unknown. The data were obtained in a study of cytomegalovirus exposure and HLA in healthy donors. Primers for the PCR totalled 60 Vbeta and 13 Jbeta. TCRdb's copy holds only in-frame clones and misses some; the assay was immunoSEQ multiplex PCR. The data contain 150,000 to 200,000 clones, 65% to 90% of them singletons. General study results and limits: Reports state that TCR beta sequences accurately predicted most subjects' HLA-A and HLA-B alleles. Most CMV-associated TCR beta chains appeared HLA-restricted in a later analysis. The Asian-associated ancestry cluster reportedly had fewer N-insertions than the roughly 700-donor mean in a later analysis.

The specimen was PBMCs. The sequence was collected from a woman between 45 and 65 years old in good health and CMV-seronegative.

The CDR3 reads CASRGSNTGELFF. CDR3 nucleotide sequence: TGCGCCAGCAGGGGCAGTAACACCGGGGAGCTGTTTTTT. The V gene is TRBV4-1, the J gene TRBJ2-2; no clear D. The V end lost 6 bases, the J end lost 2 bases, and 7 bases lay between the germline ends. This CDR3 contains 13 residues. Looked up from germline, CDR1 is MGHRA and CDR2 is YSYEKL.